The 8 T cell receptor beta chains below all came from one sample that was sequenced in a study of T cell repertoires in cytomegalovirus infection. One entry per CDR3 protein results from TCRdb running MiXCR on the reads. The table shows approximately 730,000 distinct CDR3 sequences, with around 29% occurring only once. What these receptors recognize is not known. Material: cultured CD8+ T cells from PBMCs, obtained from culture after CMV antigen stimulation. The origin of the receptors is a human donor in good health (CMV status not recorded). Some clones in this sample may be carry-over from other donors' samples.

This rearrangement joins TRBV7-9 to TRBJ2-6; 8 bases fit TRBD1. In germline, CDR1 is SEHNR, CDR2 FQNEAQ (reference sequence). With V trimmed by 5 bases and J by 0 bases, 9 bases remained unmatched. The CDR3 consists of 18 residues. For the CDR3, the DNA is TGTGCCAGCAGCCCTAGGGACAGGCCATACTCTGGGGCCAACGTCCTGACTTTC. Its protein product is CASSPRDRPYSGANVLTF.

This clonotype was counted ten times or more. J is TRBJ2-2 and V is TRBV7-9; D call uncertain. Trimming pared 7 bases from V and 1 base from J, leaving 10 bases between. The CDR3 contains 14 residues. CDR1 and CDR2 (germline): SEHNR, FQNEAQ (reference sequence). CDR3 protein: CASTPSGNTGELFF. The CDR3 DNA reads TGTGCCAGCACCCCCTCGGGGAACACCGGGGAGCTGTTTTTT.

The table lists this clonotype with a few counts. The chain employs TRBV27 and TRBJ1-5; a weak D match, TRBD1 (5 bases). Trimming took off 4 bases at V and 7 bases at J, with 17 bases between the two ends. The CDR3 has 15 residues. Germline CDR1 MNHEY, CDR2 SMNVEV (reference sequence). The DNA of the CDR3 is TGTGCCAGCAGTTCCTCCCCCGGGGGAAACCAGCCCCAGCATTTT. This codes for CASSSSPGGNQPQHF.

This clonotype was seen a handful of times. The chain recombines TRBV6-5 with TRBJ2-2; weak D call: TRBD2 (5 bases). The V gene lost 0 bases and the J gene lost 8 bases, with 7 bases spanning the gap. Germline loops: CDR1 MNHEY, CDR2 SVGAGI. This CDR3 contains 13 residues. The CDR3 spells CASSYSTGGELFF. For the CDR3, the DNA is TGTGCCAGCAGTTACTCGACGGGGGGGGAGCTGTTTTTT.

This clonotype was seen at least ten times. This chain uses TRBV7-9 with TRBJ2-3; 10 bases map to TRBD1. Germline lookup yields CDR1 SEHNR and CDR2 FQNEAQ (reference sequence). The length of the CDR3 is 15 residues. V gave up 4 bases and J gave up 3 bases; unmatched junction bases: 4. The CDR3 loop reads CASSYRTGGTDTQYF. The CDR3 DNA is TGTGCCAGCAGCTACCGGACAGGGGGAACAGATACGCAGTATTTT.

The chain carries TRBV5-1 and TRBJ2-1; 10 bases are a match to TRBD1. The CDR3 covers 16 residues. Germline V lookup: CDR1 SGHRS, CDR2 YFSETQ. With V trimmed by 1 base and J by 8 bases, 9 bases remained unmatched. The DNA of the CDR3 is TGCGCCAGCAGCTTGTACGAGGGACAGGGGAGCGATGAGCAGTTCTTC. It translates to CASSLYEGQGSDEQFF. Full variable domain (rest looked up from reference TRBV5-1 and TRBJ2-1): KAGVTQTPRYLIKTRGQQVTLSCSPISGHRSVSWYQQTPGQGLQFLFEYFSETQRNKGNFPGRFSGRQFSNSRSEMNVSTLELGDSALYLCASSLYEGQGSDEQFFGPGTRLTVL.

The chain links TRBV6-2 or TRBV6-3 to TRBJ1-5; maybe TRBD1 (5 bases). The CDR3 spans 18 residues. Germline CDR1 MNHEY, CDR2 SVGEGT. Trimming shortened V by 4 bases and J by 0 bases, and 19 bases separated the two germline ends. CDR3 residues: CASSCDRGRTYSNQPQHF. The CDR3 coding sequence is TGTGCCAGCAGTTGCGATCGGGGCCGAACGTATAGCAATCAGCCCCAGCATTTT.

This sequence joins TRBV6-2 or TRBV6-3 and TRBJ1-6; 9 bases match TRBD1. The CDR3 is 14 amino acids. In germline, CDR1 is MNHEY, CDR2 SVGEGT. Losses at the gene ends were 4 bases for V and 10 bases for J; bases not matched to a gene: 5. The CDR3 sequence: CASSSGTGRSPLHF. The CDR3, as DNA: TGTGCCAGCAGTTCCGGGACAGGGAGGTCACCCCTCCACTTT.